The following is a T cell receptor (beta chain) sequence with its context. What it binds is unknown. Barcoded TCR alpha and TCR beta cDNA libraries with UMIs came from 5'RACE using constant-segment primers. Each CDR3 protein is one row after TCRdb ran MiXCR on the 5' RACE reads. Of roughly 500,000 distinct CDR3 sequences in the sample, around 20% were seen once. This sample was included in a study of T-cell memory formation after mild COVID-19. The V end was cut by 5 bases, the J end by 6 bases, with 12 bases between. In germline, CDR1 is SGHVS, CDR2 FNYEAQ. The CDR3 length is 13 residues. Findings and limits, study-wide: A balance of CD4 and CD8 characterized clones contracting day 15 to 85, whereas later expanders leaned CD4+.

V is TRBV7-6 and J is TRBJ2-3; TRBD1 or TRBD2 may be the D gene (6 bases each). The TCR originated in an adult woman who had mild COVID-19 (a few samples of this study predate the infection). Cell type and time point are not known. Sequencing used PBMCs or a T cell subset sorted from them (not recorded which). In DNA form, the CDR3 reads TGTGCCAGCAGCCGCGGGACACCGGATACGCAGTATTTT. Its protein is CASSRGTPDTQYF.